Described below is a single T cell receptor beta chain sequence and its context. Its antigen is not known. The PCR ran on 60 Vbeta and 13 Jbeta primers. Measured with immunoSEQ multiplex PCR; TCRdb has only the in-frame clones, and not every one. Among about 110,000 clones listed, 15% were seen once. This record comes from a study of cytomegalovirus exposure and HLA in healthy donors. Findings of the study overall: CMV antigen specificity of a few CMV-associated chains was confirmed in vitro. Sequencing depth across donors, presence/absence analyses assumed, was roughly uniform. The study put 150 to 200 TCR beta chains on its list as cytomegalovirus-associated.

CDR1 and CDR2 (germline): LNHDA, SQIVND (reference sequence). The V end was cut by 6 bases, the J end by 6 bases, with 18 bases between. CDR3 length equals 16 residues. The chain joins TRBV19 to TRBJ1-6; TRBD1 is a possible D gene (6 bases). The sequence came from a woman between 18 and 29 years old in good health and CMV-seronegative. Sample: PBMCs. The DNA for the CDR3 is TGTGCCAGTAGCCCCACCCGCGGCAGGGGTAATTCACCCCTCCACTTT. As protein: CASSPTRGRGNSPLHF.